The text below deals with one T cell receptor beta chain. The PCR employed 60 Vbeta primers together with 13 Jbeta primers. Some clones are missing from TCRdb's copy, which holds only in-frame ones; the method was immunoSEQ multiplex PCR. The sample shows 52,000 or so clones, 75% to 85% of them seen only once. The data stem from a study of cytomegalovirus exposure and HLA in healthy donors. Study details: An earlier analysis identified fewer than 130 million unique TCR beta sequences in about 180 million T cells.

Specimen: PBMCs. This receptor was obtained from a female donor in good health and CMV-seronegative.

The CDR3 here is CAISESSREAFF. The CDR3 DNA sequence: TGTGCCATCAGTGAGTCGTCCAGGGAAGCTTTCTTT. The genes are TRBV10-3 and TRBJ1-1, with D hard to call. Looked up from germline, CDR1 is ENHRY and CDR2 is SYGVKD. V lost 0 bases, J lost 8 bases, and 7 bases lay in between. This CDR3 region has 12 residues.